One T cell receptor (beta chain) is described in this entry. Its matching antigen is unknown. The data belong to a study of STAT5B mutations in CD4+ large granular lymphocyte leukemia. Across the study: Among healthy donors, a particular HLA allele went with more CDR3 'QG' motifs. The study's findings and limits: 8/27 top patient clones versus 2/35 control clones were TRBV06-family.

This CDR3 has 12 amino acids. Trimming removed 1 base from V and 1 base from J, with 2 bases in between. Germline loops: CDR1 SGHRS, CDR2 YFSETQ. The survey-level immunoSEQ assay was used. Authors' analysis steps: A productive frequency of 2.59 x 10-5 was the lowest detectable. The repertoire was sequenced with immunoSEQ multiplex PCR; TCRdb's copy has only in-frame clones and lacks some. The V and J calls and clone size were taken over from that table, and D and trimming were inferred from the DNA. The table records about 40,000 clones, approximately 84% of them present only once. The specimen sequenced was CD4+ T cells from blood buffy coats. The V call is TRBV5-1, the J call TRBJ2-5; no definite D call. The TCR originated in a human donor in good health. The CDR3 reads CASSLRQETQYF. CDR3 bases: TGCGCCAGCAGCTTGCGCCAAGAGACCCAGTACTTC.